This T cell receptor (beta chain) was documented in a study of blood T cells in healthy people across ages. With a J-beta primer mix and a sample-barcoded 5' primer, a second PCR ran 7 to 11 cycles. TCRdb processed the 5' RACE reads anew with MiXCR; each CDR3 protein has one entry. The repertoire has fewer than 600,000 distinct CDR3 sequences, about 29% of them found once; the top ten carry 3% to 4%. Germline V gene data show CDR1 as WNHNN and CDR2 as SYGVQD (reference sequence). CDR3 length equals 18 residues. Separately, the same data were catalogued under a study of T cells of mothers and their children. That work states: Reads recorded for TCR beta CDR3 numbered over 8 million per mother and some 3.3 million per child.

The chain is built from TRBV10-1 and TRBJ2-5; D gene unclear. The DNA end is more similar to TRBJ2-7, so the J call may be wrong. This sequence originates from a boy between 2 and 15 years old in good health. Source material: blood. The CDR3 DNA follows: TGCGCCAGCAGTGAAGGTAGGCAGGTCAGGCCCTCCTCCTACGAGCAGTACTTC. Its protein product is CASSEGRQVRPSSYEQYF.